These 21 T cell receptor beta chains were sequenced from one sample in a study of regulatory T cells in long-lasting Graves disease. Assembly of TCR beta libraries relied on iRepertoire HTBI primers together with Arm-PCR of CDR3 regions. One entry per CDR3 protein results from TCRdb running MiXCR on the multiplex PCR reads. The sample carries some 420,000 distinct CDR3 sequences, about 20% recorded once. Time point: persistent/refractory GD, antithyroid drugs over 5 years with positive TRAb. Extracted RNA from PBMCs served as the source of the TCR library. Specimen: peripheral blood mononuclear cells (PBMCs), collected when the disease was refractory, from a patient treated with antithyroid drugs. The receptors were sampled from a female donor with Graves disease.

This chain uses TRBV14 with TRBJ2-7; D is unclear. V lost 6 bases to trimming and J lost 2 bases, with 11 bases between them. Per germline, CDR1 SGHDN and CDR2 FVKESK. The CDR3 length is 13 residues. The CDR3, as DNA: TGTGCCAGCAGAGTCGACTCGACCTACGAGCAGTACTTC. Translated, it gives CASRVDSTYEQYF.

This clonotype was detected ten times or more. The V gene is TRBV7-2, the J gene TRBJ1-1; D not certain. V was cut by 4 bases and J by 3 bases, with 12 bases left in between. The CDR3 has 14 residues. CDR1 and CDR2 from the germline V gene are SGHTA and FQGNSA. CDR3 sequence (DNA): TGTGCCAGCAGCTCGCAGGTTGGGGACACTGAAGCTTTCTTT. Its protein product is CASSSQVGDTEAFF.

As concerns this clonotype: A read error is possible here, since a much larger clone lies one base away. V and J are TRBV7-3 and TRBJ2-7, with TRBD2 matching over 9 bases. Looked up from germline, CDR1 is SGHTA and CDR2 is FQGTGA. This CDR3 comprises 13 residues. CDR3 nucleotides: TGTGTCAGCAGCTTAGGGACTAGCAACGAGCAGTACTTC. This codes for CVSSLGTSNEQYF.

Of note for this clonotype: One end of the junction is discordant with germline, which a read error may explain. The J gene is TRBJ1-6, the V gene TRBV6-1; 8 positions match TRBD1. This CDR3 is built from 12 residues. The V gene's germline CDR1 is MNHNS and CDR2 SASEGT. The CDR3 nucleotides read TGTGCCGGCAGTCCAGGGGGCTCACCCCTCCACTTT. This codes for CAGSPGGSPLHF.

This chain connects TRBV7-3 to TRBJ2-3, with 7 bases aligning to TRBD2. Germline CDR1 is SGHTA and CDR2 is FQGTGA. CDR3 length: 15 amino acids. V trimming: 5 bases; J trimming: 2 bases; junction bases outside the gene matches: 7. CDR3 bases: TGTGCCAGCAGCCCTGGCGGGAGTAACACAGATACGCAGTATTTT. This translates into CASSPGGSNTDTQYF.

This clonotype was counted between two and nine times. The J gene is TRBJ2-4, the V gene TRBV6-1; the match to TRBD1 covers 8 bases. V shed 5 bases, J shed 4 bases, and the junction held 10 bases outside the gene matches. Per the germline V gene, CDR1 is MNHNS and CDR2 is SASEGT. This CDR3 comprises 16 residues. The CDR3, as DNA: TGTGCCAGCAGTAAGACAGGGGCCCACCCAAAAAACATTCAGTACTTC. It encodes CASSKTGAHPKNIQYF.

The rearrangement links TRBV10-3 to TRBJ1-5; D gene ambiguous. Germline assignment: CDR1 ENHRY and CDR2 SYGVKD. V dropped 3 bases and J dropped 1 base, with 7 bases sitting between them. The CDR3 sequence is 14 residues long. CDR3: CAISEARSNQPQHF. CDR3 sequence (DNA): TGTGCCATCAGTGAAGCCAGGAGCAATCAGCCCCAGCATTTT.

The J gene is TRBJ2-7, the V gene TRBV5-5, with 11 bases fitting TRBD1. V dropped 0 bases and J dropped 3; count of bases not matched to a gene: 5. The germline V gene has CDR1 SGHKS and CDR2 YYEKEE (reference sequence). This CDR3 is built from 16 residues. The CDR3 region is CASSLERTGGVYEQYF. CDR3 DNA: TGTGCCAGCAGCTTGGAGCGGACAGGGGGCGTCTACGAGCAGTACTTC.

This clonotype was detected a few times. This rearrangement joins TRBV29-1 to TRBJ1-1; tentatively, D is TRBD1 (6 bases). V was shortened by 3 bases and J by 0 bases, with 20 bases between the two germline ends. The CDR3 is 17 residues long. CDR1 SQVTM and CDR2 ANQGSEA come from the germline V gene. CDR3 DNA sequence: TGCAGCGTTGATAGGACAGACGGTCCCCTTATGAACACTGAAGCTTTCTTT. Protein product: CSVDRTDGPLMNTEAFF.

The gene calls are TRBV19 and TRBJ2-2; 12 nucleotides agree with TRBD1. CDR1 and CDR2 from the germline V gene are LNHDA and SQIVND (reference sequence). Trimming at V came to 5 bases and at J to 4 bases, leaving 5 bases not matched to a gene. This CDR3 spans 16 amino acids. The CDR3 spells CASSSGQGAGTGELFF. CDR3 bases: TGTGCCAGTAGTTCGGGACAGGGGGCGGGCACCGGGGAGCTGTTTTTT.

This clonotype came up a few times. The chain uses TRBV19 and TRBJ1-1; 9 bases are shared with TRBD1. The germline CDR1 and CDR2 sequences are LNHDA and SQIVND (reference sequence). J gave up 1 base and V 9 bases, and 6 bases lay outside the gene matches. The CDR3 contains 14 residues. Here the CDR3 reads CASQTTGGNTEAFF. In DNA, the CDR3 is TGTGCCAGCCAAACGACAGGGGGGAACACTGAAGCTTTCTTT.

The CDR3 coding sequence is TGCAGTGCGCTTGCCGTCGGGGTAGGGCATCAGCCCCAGCATTTT. This gives the protein CSALAVGVGHQPQHF. The rearrangement links TRBV20-1 to TRBJ1-5; no clear D. CDR1 is DFQATT and CDR2 is SNEGSKA in the germline V gene (reference sequence). The CDR3 sequence is 15 residues long. V lost 6 bases, J lost 5 bases, and 20 bases lay in between.

This clonotype appeared a few times. The chain combines TRBV30 with TRBJ1-4, with TRBD1 matching 9 bases. Germline CDR1 is GTSNPN and CDR2 is SVGIG (reference sequence). V lost 4 bases, J lost 8 bases, and 2 bases stayed unmatched. The length of the CDR3 is 12 residues. For the CDR3, the DNA is TGTGCCTGGAACAGGGGGCGAGAAAAACTGTTTTTT. It yields the protein CAWNRGREKLFF.

This clonotype was found many times. J is TRBJ2-7 and V is TRBV7-8; no definite D call. The CDR3 totals 14 residues. Looked up from germline, CDR1 is SGHVS and CDR2 is FQNEAQ. Trimming took 2 bases from V and 2 from J, leaving 10 bases between them. The CDR3 DNA sequence: TGTGCCAGCAGCTTACTCGGTTTTACCTACGAGCAGTACTTC. Its protein is CASSLLGFTYEQYF.

This clonotype has just a few counts. The chain recombines TRBV10-3 with TRBJ2-7, with a possible D match to TRBD2 (5 bases). The length of the CDR3 is 14 residues. Germline CDR1 is ENHRY and CDR2 is SYGVKD. The V and J ends lost 0 bases and 5 bases respectively, with 11 bases between them. CDR3 DNA: TGTGCCATCAGTGAGTCGGGAGTCGCCCACGAGCAGTACTTC. Translation: CAISESGVAHEQYF.

This clonotype was seen at least ten times. This sequence joins TRBV6-1 and TRBJ2-5; no firm D call. Trimming pared 6 bases from V and 4 bases from J, leaving 6 bases between. CDR3 length equals 11 residues. Germline V gene lookup returns CDR1 MNHNS and CDR2 SASEGT. Here the CDR3 reads CASRKGETQYF. CDR3 nucleotides: TGTGCCAGCAGGAAGGGAGAGACCCAGTACTTC.

This clonotype appeared a single time. This rearrangement joins TRBV30 to TRBJ1-6, with TRBD1 matching 7 bases. Losses at the gene ends were 3 bases for V and 9 bases for J; bases not matched to a gene: 8. CDR3 length equals 14 residues. Germline V lookup: CDR1 GTSNPN, CDR2 SVGIG (reference sequence). The CDR3 nucleotides read TGTGCCTGGAGCGGGGGGACAGCCGGTTCACCCCTCCACTTT. Residues: CAWSGGTAGSPLHF.

This clonotype was observed many times. The V and J genes are TRBV18 and TRBJ1-2, with 9 positions matching TRBD1. The CDR3 covers 14 residues. After removal of 4 bases from V and 3 bases from J, the junction contained 3 bases not matched to a gene. Germline CDR1 reads KGHSH; CDR2 reads LQKENI. Written as DNA, the CDR3 is TGTGCCAGCTCACGACAGGGGGATGACTATGGCTACACCTTC. Protein product: CASSRQGDDYGYTF. The whole variable domain, remainder taken from reference TRBV18 and TRBJ1-2, is NAGVMQNPRHLVRRRGQEARLRCSPMKGHSHVYWYRQLPEEGLKFMVYLQKENIIDESGMPKERFSAEFPKEGPSILRIQQVVRGDSAAYFCASSRQGDDYGYTFGSGTRLTVV.

The rearrangement links TRBV5-1 to TRBJ2-7, with D perhaps matching TRBD1 (5 bases). Germline-derived CDR1 and CDR2 are SGHRS and YFSETQ. The CDR3 runs to 18 residues. V was pared by 0 bases and J by 0 bases, with 19 bases between. CDR3 sequence (DNA): TGCGCCAGCAGCTTGGTGGGGCCGGAACAGAGGCCCTCCTACGAGCAGTACTTC. Translating it yields CASSLVGPEQRPSYEQYF.

This clonotype was observed a handful of times. The CDR3 DNA is TGTGCCAGCAGCTTGCGATGGGGTTACGGGTCTGAAGCTTTCTTT. Translation: CASSLRWGYGSEAFF. The V call is TRBV5-6, the J call TRBJ1-1, with D hard to call. Germline assignment: CDR1 SGHDT and CDR2 YYEEEE. This CDR3 has 15 residues. Trimming removed 1 base from V and 6 bases from J, with 16 bases in between.

The table lists this clonotype with many counts. CDR3 in amino acids: CASSSGTRSYEQYF. The CDR3 DNA sequence: TGTGCCAGCAGCTCCGGGACACGGTCCTACGAGCAGTACTTC. The chain has TRBV12-3 or TRBV12-4 and TRBJ2-7; possibly TRBD1 for D (6 bases). Trimming took 6 bases from V and 1 from J, leaving 13 bases between them. The CDR3 covers 14 residues.